Listed below are T cell receptor beta chains from one sample, sequenced in a study of CD8+ T cells in alopecia areata. The method was immunoSEQ multiplex PCR; TCRdb's version includes in-frame clones alone and lacks a portion of them. The sample has approximately 180,000 clones; roughly 60% are singletons. Here the sequenced sample was CD4+ T cells sorted from blood, taken at week 24, from a patient treated with tofacitinib. These receptors were taken from a human donor with alopecia areata. The CDR3 runs from the conserved cysteine through the conserved F or W. Fields, in order: J gene, clone size, V gene, D gene, CDR3 protein, CDR3 DNA. A D gene is named only where the DNA matches it firmly. Size tells how often a clone was seen (once, few, many) or the class of an expanded clone, and some rows leave it out.

j_gene: TRBJ2-7
abundance: few
v_gene: TRBV2
d_gene: TRBD1
CDR3aa: CASTRQGGYEQYF
CDR3nt: TGTGCCAGCACCCGACAGGGGGGATACGAGCAGTACTTC

j_gene: TRBJ2-1
abundance: NA
v_gene: TRBV19
d_gene: NA
CDR3aa: CASSILGAYNEQFF
CDR3nt: TGTGCCAGTAGTATCCTTGGGGCTTACAATGAGCAGTTCTTC

j_gene: TRBJ1-2
abundance: few
v_gene: TRBV29-1
d_gene: TRBD1
CDR3aa: CSVGDRDYGYTF
CDR3nt: TGCAGCGTTGGGGACAGAGACTATGGCTACACCTTC

j_gene: TRBJ2-7
abundance: NA
v_gene: TRBV2
d_gene: NA
CDR3aa: CASSEQTTYEQYF
CDR3nt: TGTGCCAGCAGTGAACAGACAACCTACGAGCAGTACTTC

j_gene: TRBJ2-6
abundance: few
v_gene: TRBV4-3
d_gene: NA
CDR3aa: CASSQGKRVGNSGANVLTF
CDR3nt: TGCGCCAGCAGCCAGGGTAAAAGGGTGGGCAACTCTGGGGCCAACGTCCTGACTTTC

j_gene: TRBJ2-1
abundance: NA
v_gene: TRBV29-1
d_gene: NA
CDR3aa: CSVDFGYYNEQFF
CDR3nt: TGCAGCGTTGACTTCGGCTACTACAATGAGCAGTTCTTC

j_gene: TRBJ2-1
abundance: NA
v_gene: TRBV10-3
d_gene: TRBD1
CDR3aa: CASTGGPYNEQFF
CDR3nt: TGTGCCTCAACAGGGGGCCCGTACAATGAGCAGTTCTTC

j_gene: TRBJ2-3
abundance: NA
v_gene: TRBV29-1
d_gene: TRBD2
CDR3aa: CSVEDLRGLGTDTQYF
CDR3nt: TGCAGCGTTGAAGATTTACGGGGACTAGGCACAGATACGCAGTATTTT

j_gene: TRBJ2-3
abundance: NA
v_gene: TRBV9
d_gene: NA
CDR3aa: CASSFGDTQYF
CDR3nt: TGTGCCAGCAGCTTCGGAGATACGCAGTATTTT

j_gene: TRBJ2-6
abundance: NA
v_gene: TRBV6-5
d_gene: NA
CDR3aa: CASSYVQASGANVLTF
CDR3nt: TGTGCCAGCAGTTATGTCCAGGCTTCTGGGGCCAACGTCCTGACTTTC

j_gene: TRBJ2-7
abundance: NA
v_gene: TRBV29-1
d_gene: NA
CDR3aa: CSAFIGRRGSYEQYF
CDR3nt: TGCAGCGCCTTCATTGGTCGAAGAGGATCCTACGAGCAGTACTTC

j_gene: TRBJ1-2
abundance: NA
v_gene: TRBV5-1
d_gene: NA
CDR3aa: CASSLESGTYGYTF
CDR3nt: TGCGCCAGCAGCTTGGAATCGGGTACTTATGGCTACACCTTC

j_gene: TRBJ2-3
abundance: once
v_gene: TRBV30
d_gene: TRBD2
CDR3aa: CAWFRGGITDTQYF
CDR3nt: TGTGCCTGGTTCCGCGGGGGAATCACAGATACGCAGTATTTT

j_gene: TRBJ2-3
abundance: once
v_gene: TRBV5-1
d_gene: NA
CDR3aa: CASRLEDTQYF
CDR3nt: TGCGCCAGCAGGTTGGAGGATACGCAGTATTTT

j_gene: TRBJ2-1
abundance: few
v_gene: TRBV25-1
d_gene: NA
CDR3aa: CASSPGQGGHNEQFF
CDR3nt: TGTGCCAGCTCCCCCGGGCAGGGGGGACACAATGAGCAGTTCTTC

j_gene: TRBJ2-5
abundance: NA
v_gene: TRBV20-1
d_gene: TRBD1
CDR3aa: CSAGDRETQYF
CDR3nt: TGCAGTGCTGGGGACAGAGAGACCCAGTACTTC